These T cell receptor beta chains were read from a single sample in a study of T cell responses to AZD1222 COVID-19 vaccine. Measured with immunoSEQ multiplex PCR; TCRdb has only the in-frame clones, and not every one. The data contain fewer than 100,000 clones, about 88% of them singletons. This sample comprised peripheral blood, obtained on day 0 of AZD1222 vaccination. The receptors shown here come from an adult in good health. Each CDR3 is given with its conserved first and last residue. A D gene is named only where the DNA matches it firmly. Some rows have no size entry. The others give once, few or many, or a class for an expanded clone.

v_gene	abundance	len	j_gene	d_gene	CDR3aa	CDR3nt
TRBV27	once	17	TRBJ1-3	NA	CASSLTAVGVSGNTIYF	TGTGCCAGCAGTTTAACAGCGGTCGGTGTCTCTGGAAACACCATATATTTT
TRBV27	NA	16	TRBJ1-5	NA	CASSSNSRGSYGPQHF	TGTGCCAGCAGTTCGAACTCAAGGGGGTCTTACGGGCCCCAGCATTTT
TRBV6-5	NA	13	TRBJ2-5	NA	CASSYGRVETQYF	TGTGCCAGCAGTTACGGCAGGGTTGAGACCCAGTACTTC
TRBV28	NA	15	TRBJ2-1	NA	CASSLQRAGDNEQFF	TGTGCCAGCAGCCTACAGAGAGCAGGGGACAATGAGCAGTTCTTC
TRBV5-1	NA	14	TRBJ2-2	NA	CASSLERNTGELFF	TGCGCCAGCAGCTTGGAGAGGAACACCGGGGAGCTGTTTTTT
TRBV7-7	NA	13	TRBJ2-5	NA	CASSWAGTETQYF	TGTGCTAGCAGCTGGGCGGGGACGGAGACCCAGTACTTC
TRBV6-5	NA	15	TRBJ1-1	NA	CASRLTQGMNTEAFF	TGTGCCAGCAGGCTCACCCAGGGCATGAACACTGAAGCTTTCTTT
TRBV5-1	NA	14	TRBJ1-1	NA	CASTLSELNTEAFF	TGCGCCAGCACCCTGTCAGAATTGAACACTGAAGCTTTCTTT
TRBV24-1	NA	14	TRBJ2-3	NA	CATMPAGSTDTQYF	TGTGCCACCATGCCGGCAGGGAGCACAGATACGCAGTATTTT
TRBV5-1	NA	15	TRBJ1-2	TRBD1	CASSPVRGSLDGYTF	TGCGCCAGCAGCCCCGTCAGGGGGAGTTTGGATGGCTACACCTTC
TRBV28	once	15	TRBJ2-5	NA	CASSLPGVDSETQYF	TGTGCCAGCAGTTTACCAGGGGTGGATTCGGAGACCCAGTACTTC
TRBV10-3	NA	16	TRBJ1-3	TRBD1	CAISGQQGNSGNTIYF	TGTGCCATCAGTGGCCAACAGGGGAACTCTGGAAACACCATATATTTT
TRBV5-1	NA	14	TRBJ1-4	NA	CASSLGGQDEKLFF	TGCGCCAGCAGCTTGGGGGGGCAGGATGAAAAACTGTTTTTT
TRBV9	NA	15	TRBJ2-5	TRBD2	CASSVGGGAGETQYF	TGTGCCAGCAGCGTAGGCGGGGGGGCCGGGGAGACCCAGTACTTC
TRBV19	NA	15	TRBJ1-2	TRBD1	CASTLMTGGFYGYTF	TGTGCCAGTACCCTGATGACAGGGGGCTTCTATGGCTACACCTTC
TRBV6-1	NA	15	TRBJ2-5	NA	CASSEWRSTQETQYF	TGTGCCAGCAGTGAATGGCGATCAACACAAGAGACCCAGTACTTC
TRBV3-1/TRBV3-2	few	15	TRBJ1-3	NA	CASSQGWGSGNTIYF	TGTGCCAGCAGCCAAGGTTGGGGTTCTGGAAACACCATATATTTT
TRBV9	once	16	TRBJ1-1	NA	CASSVDGGGGGTEAFF	TGTGCCAGCAGCGTAGACGGCGGCGGGGGGGGCACTGAAGCTTTCTTT
TRBV7-9	NA	13	TRBJ1-5	NA	CASSFSGNQPQHF	TGTGCCAGCAGCTTTTCGGGCAATCAGCCCCAGCATTTT
TRBV27	NA	16	TRBJ1-2	NA	CASSLFSQGANYGYTF	TGTGCCAGCAGTTTATTTAGCCAGGGAGCTAACTATGGCTACACCTTC
TRBV6-2/TRBV6-3	NA	13	TRBJ1-2	NA	CASSNFPNYGYTF	TGTGCCAGCAGTAACTTCCCTAACTATGGCTACACCTTC
TRBV6-2/TRBV6-3	NA	18	TRBJ1-3	NA	CASSYSPTVGLSGNTIYF	TGTGCCAGCAGTTACAGCCCTACGGTGGGGCTCTCTGGAAACACCATATATTTT
TRBV18	NA	14	TRBJ2-3	NA	CASSPQGAGDTQYF	TGTGCCAGCTCACCGCAAGGGGCCGGGGATACGCAGTATTTT
TRBV6-2/TRBV6-3	NA	14	TRBJ2-3	NA	CASSPRRLTDTQYF	TGTGCCAGCAGCCCCCGACGGCTCACAGATACGCAGTATTTT
TRBV6-5	NA	15	TRBJ2-7	NA	CASKVGSGSAYEQYF	TGTGCCAGCAAGGTGGGAAGCGGATCGGCCTACGAGCAGTACTTC
TRBV11-1	few	14	TRBJ2-5	TRBD1	CASSPGQGWETQYF	TGTGCCAGCAGCCCCGGACAGGGCTGGGAGACCCAGTACTTC
TRBV12-5	few	15	TRBJ2-1	NA	CASGSRPPPDNEQFF	TGTGCTAGTGGTTCCCGACCCCCCCCGGACAATGAGCAGTTCTTC
TRBV14	NA	14	TRBJ1-6	NA	CASSRQVINSPLHF	TGTGCCAGCAGCCGACAGGTTATTAATTCACCCCTCCACTTT
TRBV30	few	14	TRBJ1-1	NA	CAWREQGRNTEAFF	TGTGCCTGGAGAGAGCAGGGTAGGAACACTGAAGCTTTCTTT
TRBV19	few	12	TRBJ1-5	NA	CASSIVDQPQHF	TGTGCCAGTAGTATTGTAGATCAGCCCCAGCATTTT
TRBV19	NA	14	TRBJ1-2	NA	CASSIPNWSYGYTF	TGTGCCAGTAGTATCCCGAATTGGAGCTATGGCTACACCTTC